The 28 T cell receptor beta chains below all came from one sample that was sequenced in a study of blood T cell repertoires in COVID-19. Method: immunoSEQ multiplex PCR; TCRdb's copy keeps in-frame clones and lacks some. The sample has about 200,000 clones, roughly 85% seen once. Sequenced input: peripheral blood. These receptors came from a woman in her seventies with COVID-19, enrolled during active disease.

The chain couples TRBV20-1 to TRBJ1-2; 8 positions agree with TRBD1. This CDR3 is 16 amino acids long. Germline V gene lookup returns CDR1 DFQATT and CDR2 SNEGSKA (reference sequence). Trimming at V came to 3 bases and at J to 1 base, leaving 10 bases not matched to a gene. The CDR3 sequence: CSASKQGASINYGYTF. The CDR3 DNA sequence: TGCAGTGCTAGTAAGCAGGGGGCGTCGATTAACTATGGCTACACCTTC.

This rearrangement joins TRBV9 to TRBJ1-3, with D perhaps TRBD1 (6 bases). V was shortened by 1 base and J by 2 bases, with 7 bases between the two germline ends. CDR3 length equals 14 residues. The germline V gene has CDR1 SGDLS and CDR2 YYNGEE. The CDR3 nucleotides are TGTGCCAGCAGCGTAACAGGGACTGGAAACACCATATATTTT. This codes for CASSVTGTGNTIYF.

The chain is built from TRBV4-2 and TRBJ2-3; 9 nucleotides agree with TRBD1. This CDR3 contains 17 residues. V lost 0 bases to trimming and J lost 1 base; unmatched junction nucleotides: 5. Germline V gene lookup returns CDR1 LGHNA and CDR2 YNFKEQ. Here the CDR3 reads CASSQDRQGVGTDTQYF. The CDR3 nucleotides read TGTGCCAGCAGCCAAGATCGACAGGGGGTCGGCACAGATACGCAGTATTTT.

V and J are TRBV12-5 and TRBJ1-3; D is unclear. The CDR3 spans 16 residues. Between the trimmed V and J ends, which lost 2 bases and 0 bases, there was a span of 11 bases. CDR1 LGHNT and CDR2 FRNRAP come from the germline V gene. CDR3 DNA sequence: TGTGCTAGTGGTTTGATAACGGTTCTCTCTGGAAACACCATATATTTT. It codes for CASGLITVLSGNTIYF.

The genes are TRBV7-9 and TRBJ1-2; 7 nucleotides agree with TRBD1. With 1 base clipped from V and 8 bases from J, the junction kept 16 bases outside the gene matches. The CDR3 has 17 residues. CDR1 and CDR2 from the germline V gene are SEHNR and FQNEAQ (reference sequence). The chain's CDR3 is CASSLDRLGQSGRGYTF. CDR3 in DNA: TGTGCCAGCAGCTTAGATCGATTGGGACAGTCAGGAAGAGGCTACACCTTC. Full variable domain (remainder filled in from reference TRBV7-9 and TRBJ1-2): DTGVSQNPRHKITKRGQNVTFRCDPISEHNRLYWYRQTLGQGPEFLTYFQNEAQLEKSRLLSDRFSAERPKGSFSTLEIQRTEQGDSAMYLCASSLDRLGQSGRGYTFGSGTRLTVV.

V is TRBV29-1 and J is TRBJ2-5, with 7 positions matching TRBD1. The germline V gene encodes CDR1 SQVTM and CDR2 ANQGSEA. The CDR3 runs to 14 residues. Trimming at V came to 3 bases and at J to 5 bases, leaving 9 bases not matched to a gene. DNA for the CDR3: TGCAGCGTTGATGGCACAGGGGCAGGGGAGACCCAGTACTTC. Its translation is CSVDGTGAGETQYF.

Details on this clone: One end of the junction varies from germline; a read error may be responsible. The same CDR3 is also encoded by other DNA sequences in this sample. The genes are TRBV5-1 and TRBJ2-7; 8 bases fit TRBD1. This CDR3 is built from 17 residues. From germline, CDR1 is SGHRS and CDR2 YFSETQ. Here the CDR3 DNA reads TGCGCCAGCAGCGTTCTGGACAGGGATTCATACGCCTACGAGCAGTACTTT. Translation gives CASSVLDRDSYAYEQYF.

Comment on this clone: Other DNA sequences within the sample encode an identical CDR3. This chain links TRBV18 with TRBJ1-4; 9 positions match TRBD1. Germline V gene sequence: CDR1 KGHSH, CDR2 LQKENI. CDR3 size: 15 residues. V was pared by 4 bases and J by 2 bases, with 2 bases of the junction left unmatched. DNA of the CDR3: TGTGCCAGCTCACGGACAGGGGCCACTAATGAAAAACTGTTTTTT. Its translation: CASSRTGATNEKLFF.

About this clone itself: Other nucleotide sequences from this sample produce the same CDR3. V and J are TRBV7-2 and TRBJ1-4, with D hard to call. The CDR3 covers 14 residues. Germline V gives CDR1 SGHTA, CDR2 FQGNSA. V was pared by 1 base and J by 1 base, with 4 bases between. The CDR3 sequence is CASSLGGTNEKLFF. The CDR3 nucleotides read TGTGCCAGCAGCTTAGGCGGAACTAATGAAAAACTGTTTTTT.

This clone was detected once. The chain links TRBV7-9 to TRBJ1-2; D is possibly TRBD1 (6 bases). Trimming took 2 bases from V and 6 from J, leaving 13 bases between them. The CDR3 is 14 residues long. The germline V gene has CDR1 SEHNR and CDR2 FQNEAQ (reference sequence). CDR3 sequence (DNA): TGTGCCAGCAGCTTAAACACAGGGCATAATGGCTACACCTTC. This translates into CASSLNTGHNGYTF.

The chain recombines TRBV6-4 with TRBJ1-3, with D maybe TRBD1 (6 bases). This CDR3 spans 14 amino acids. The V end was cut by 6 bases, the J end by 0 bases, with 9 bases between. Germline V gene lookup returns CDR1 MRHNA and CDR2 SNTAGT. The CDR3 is CASRPDSSGNTIYF. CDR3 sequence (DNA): TGTGCCAGCAGACCGGACAGCTCTGGAAACACCATATATTTT.

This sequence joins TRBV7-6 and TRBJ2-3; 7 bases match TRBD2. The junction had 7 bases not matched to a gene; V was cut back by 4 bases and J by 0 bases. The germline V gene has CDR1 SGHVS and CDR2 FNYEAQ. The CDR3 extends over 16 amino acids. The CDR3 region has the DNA TGTGCCAGCAGCTGGCGACTAGCCGATAGCACAGATACGCAGTATTTT. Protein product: CASSWRLADSTDTQYF.

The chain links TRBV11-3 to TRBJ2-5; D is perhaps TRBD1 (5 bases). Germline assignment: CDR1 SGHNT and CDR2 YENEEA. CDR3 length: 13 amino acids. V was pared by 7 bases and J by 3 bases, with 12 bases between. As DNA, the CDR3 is TGTGCCAGCAACTCCCCCAGGGAAGAGACCCAGTACTTC. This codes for CASNSPREETQYF.

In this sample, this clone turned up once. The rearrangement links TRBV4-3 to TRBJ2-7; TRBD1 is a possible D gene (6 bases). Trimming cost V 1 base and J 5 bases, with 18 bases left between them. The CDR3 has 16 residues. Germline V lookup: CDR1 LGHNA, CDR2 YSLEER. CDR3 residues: CASSQVLGTRADEQYF. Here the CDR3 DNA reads TGCGCCAGCAGCCAAGTACTCGGGACAAGGGCTGACGAGCAGTACTTC.

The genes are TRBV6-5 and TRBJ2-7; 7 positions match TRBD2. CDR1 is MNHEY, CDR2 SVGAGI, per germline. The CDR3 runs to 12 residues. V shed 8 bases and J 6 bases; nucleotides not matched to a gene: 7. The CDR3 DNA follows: TGTGCCAGCGGGAGGGCCTCGGGCGAGCAGTACTTC. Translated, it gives CASGRASGEQYF.

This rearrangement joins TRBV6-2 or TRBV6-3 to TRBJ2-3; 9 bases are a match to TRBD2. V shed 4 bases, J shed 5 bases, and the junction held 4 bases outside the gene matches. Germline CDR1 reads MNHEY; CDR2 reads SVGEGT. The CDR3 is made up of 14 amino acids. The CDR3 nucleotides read TGTGCCAGCAGTTTAGCGGGAGACGTAGATACGCAGTATTTT. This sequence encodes CASSLAGDVDTQYF.

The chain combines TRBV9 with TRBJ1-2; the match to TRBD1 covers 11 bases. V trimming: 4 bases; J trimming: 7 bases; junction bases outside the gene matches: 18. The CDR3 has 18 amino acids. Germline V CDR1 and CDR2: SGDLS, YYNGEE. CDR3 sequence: CASSTSMKGTGGIGGYTF. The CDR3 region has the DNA TGTGCCAGCAGCACGAGCATGAAAGGGACAGGGGGGATTGGTGGCTACACCTTC.

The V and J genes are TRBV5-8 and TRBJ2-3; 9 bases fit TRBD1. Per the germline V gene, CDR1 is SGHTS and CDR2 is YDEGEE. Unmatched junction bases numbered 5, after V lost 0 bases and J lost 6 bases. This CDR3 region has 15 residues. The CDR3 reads CASSLGTGVTDTQYF. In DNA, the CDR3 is TGTGCCAGCAGCTTGGGGACAGGGGTCACGGATACGCAGTATTTT.

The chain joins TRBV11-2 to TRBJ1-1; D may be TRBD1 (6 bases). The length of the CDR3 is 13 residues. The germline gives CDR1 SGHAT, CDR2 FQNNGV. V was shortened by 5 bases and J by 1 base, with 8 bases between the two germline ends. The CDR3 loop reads CASSGQTNTEAFF. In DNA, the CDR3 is TGTGCCAGCAGCGGACAGACGAACACTGAAGCTTTCTTT.

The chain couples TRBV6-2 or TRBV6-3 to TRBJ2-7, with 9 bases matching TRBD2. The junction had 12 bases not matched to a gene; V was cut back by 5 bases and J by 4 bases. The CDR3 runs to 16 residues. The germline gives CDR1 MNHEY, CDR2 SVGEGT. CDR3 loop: CASSTQDSGGRYEQYF. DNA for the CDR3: TGTGCCAGCAGTACCCAGGATAGCGGGGGCCGTTACGAGCAGTACTTC.

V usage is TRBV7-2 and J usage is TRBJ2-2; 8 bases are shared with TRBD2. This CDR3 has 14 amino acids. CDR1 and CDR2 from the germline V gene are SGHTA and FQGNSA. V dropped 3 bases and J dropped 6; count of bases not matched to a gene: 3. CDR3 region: CASSFNSGAGELFF. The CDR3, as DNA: TGTGCCAGCAGCTTCAATAGCGGGGCCGGGGAGCTGTTTTTT.

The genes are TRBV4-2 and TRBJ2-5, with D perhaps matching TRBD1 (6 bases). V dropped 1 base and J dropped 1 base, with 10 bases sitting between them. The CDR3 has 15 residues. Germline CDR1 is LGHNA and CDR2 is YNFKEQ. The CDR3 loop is CASSQARDIQETQYF. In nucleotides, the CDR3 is TGTGCCAGCAGCCAAGCCCGGGACATCCAAGAGACCCAGTACTTC.

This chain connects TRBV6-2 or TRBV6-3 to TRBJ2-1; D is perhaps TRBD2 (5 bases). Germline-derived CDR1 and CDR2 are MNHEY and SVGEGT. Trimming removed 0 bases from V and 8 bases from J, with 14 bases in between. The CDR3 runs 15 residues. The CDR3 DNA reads TGTGCCAGCAGTTACTCGCGCCGGCTAGCCGATGAGCAGTTCTTC. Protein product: CASSYSRRLADEQFF.

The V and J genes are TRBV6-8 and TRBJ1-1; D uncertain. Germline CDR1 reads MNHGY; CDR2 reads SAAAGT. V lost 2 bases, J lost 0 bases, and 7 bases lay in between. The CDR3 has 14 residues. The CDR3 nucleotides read TGTGCCAGCAGTTACGGGAGCATGAACACTGAAGCTTTCTTT. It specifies CASSYGSMNTEAFF.

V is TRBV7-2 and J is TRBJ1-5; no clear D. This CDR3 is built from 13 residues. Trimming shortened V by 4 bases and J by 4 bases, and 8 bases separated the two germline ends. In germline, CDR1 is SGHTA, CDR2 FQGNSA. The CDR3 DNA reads TGTGCCAGCAGCTCCCCAATGAATCAGCCCCAGCATTTT. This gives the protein CASSSPMNQPQHF.

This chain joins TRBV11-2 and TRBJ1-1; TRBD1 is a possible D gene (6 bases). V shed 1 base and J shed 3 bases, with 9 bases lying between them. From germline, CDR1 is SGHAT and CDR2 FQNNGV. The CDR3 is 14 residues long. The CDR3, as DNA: TGTGCCAGCAGCTTAGTTGGACAGTACACTGAAGCTTTCTTT. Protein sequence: CASSLVGQYTEAFF.

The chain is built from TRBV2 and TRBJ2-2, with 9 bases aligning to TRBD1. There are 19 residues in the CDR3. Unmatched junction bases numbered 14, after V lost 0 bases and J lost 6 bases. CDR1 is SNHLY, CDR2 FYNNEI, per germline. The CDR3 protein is CASSEASFGGTGLSGELFF. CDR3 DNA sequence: TGTGCCAGCAGTGAAGCCAGCTTCGGGGGGACAGGGTTATCCGGGGAGCTGTTTTTT.

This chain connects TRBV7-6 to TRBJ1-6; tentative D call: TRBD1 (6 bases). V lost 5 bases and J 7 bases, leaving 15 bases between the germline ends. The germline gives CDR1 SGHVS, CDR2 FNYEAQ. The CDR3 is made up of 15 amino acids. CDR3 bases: TGTGCCAGCAGCCCCCGGGGGGCAAACAATTCACCCCTCCACTTT. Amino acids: CASSPRGANNSPLHF.